The 28 T cell receptor beta chains reported below all come from one sample, sequenced in a study of cytomegalovirus exposure and HLA in healthy donors. In the PCR, 60 Vbeta and 13 Jbeta primers were used. The data were produced by immunoSEQ multiplex PCR, yet TCRdb's version contains in-frame clones alone and is incomplete. The repertoire holds over 85,000 clones, around three quarters seen once, with around 1.2% in the top ten. Sequencing was carried out using PBMCs. Receptor source: a woman in her 30s in good health and CMV-seronegative.

J is TRBJ1-1 and V is TRBV14, with 8 positions matching TRBD1. The junction had 7 bases not matched to a gene; V was cut back by 5 bases and J by 5 bases. Per germline, CDR1 SGHDN and CDR2 FVKESK. The CDR3 covers 14 residues. CDR3 DNA sequence: TGTGCCAGCAGCACTGACAGGGGACGGACTGAAGCTTTCTTT. Amino acids: CASSTDRGRTEAFF.

The chain uses TRBV27 and TRBJ2-3; 12 bases map to TRBD1. The germline CDR1 and CDR2 sequences are MNHEY and SMNVEV (reference sequence). V dropped 1 base and J dropped 2; count of bases not matched to a gene: 19. The CDR3 runs to 22 residues. This CDR3 is CASSLLGQGARFDRPPTDTQYF. In nucleotides, the CDR3 is TGTGCCAGCAGTTTATTGGGACAGGGGGCCCGGTTTGACCGACCGCCCACAGATACGCAGTATTTT.

This clone came up once. This sequence joins TRBV7-2 and TRBJ2-1, with TRBD1 identical over 8 bases. CDR1 SGHTA and CDR2 FQGNSA come from the germline V gene. This CDR3 spans 16 amino acids. Germline trimming cut 3 bases from V and 9 bases from J; bases unmatched to any gene: 13. The CDR3 region is CASSLQQGAGTAEQFF. In nucleotides, the CDR3 is TGTGCCAGCAGCTTGCAGCAGGGGGCGGGTACGGCTGAGCAGTTCTTC.

The chain recombines TRBV7-8 with TRBJ2-7; no clear D. Trimming cost V 3 bases and J 6 bases, with 15 bases left between them. The V gene's germline CDR1 is SGHVS and CDR2 FQNEAQ. CDR3 length: 14 residues. The DNA of the CDR3 is TGTGCCAGCAGCTTGCGTCAGGCCCCGCTCGAGCAGTACTTC. The encoded protein is CASSLRQAPLEQYF.

The chain uses TRBV5-4 and TRBJ2-2; D possibly corresponds to TRBD1 (6 bases). The CDR3 extends over 14 amino acids. V lost 3 bases to trimming and J lost 6 bases, with 12 bases between them. Germline V gene data show CDR1 as SGHNT and CDR2 as YYREEE (reference sequence). In DNA form, the CDR3 reads TGTGCCAGCAGCTCTAGGGGGTCGGCCGGGGAGCTGTTTTTT. Protein: CASSSRGSAGELFF. Combining the CDR3 with reference TRBV5-4 and TRBJ2-2 gives the whole variable domain ETGVTQSPTHLIKTRGQQVTLRCSSQSGHNTVSWYQQALGQGPQFIFQYYREEENGRGNFPPRFSGLQFPNYSSELNVNALELDDSALYLCASSSRGSAGELFFGEGSRLTVL.

V gene TRBV18 combines with J gene TRBJ1-1, with TRBD1 as a possible D gene (5 bases). The germline gives CDR1 KGHSH, CDR2 LQKENI. The CDR3 is 16 amino acids. V was pared by 2 bases and J by 11 bases, with 24 bases between. The DNA of the CDR3 is TGTGCCAGCTCACCAGTCCCCACTTGGCAGGGTCCCCAGGCTTTCTTT. Translating it yields CASSPVPTWQGPQAFF.

This rearrangement joins TRBV30 to TRBJ2-5; 8 bases agree with TRBD2. J gave up 7 bases and V 4 bases, and 8 bases lay outside the gene matches. The germline V gene has CDR1 GTSNPN and CDR2 SVGIG (reference sequence). The CDR3 is made up of 13 amino acids. CDR3 region: CAWNGGGIWTQYF. The CDR3 coding sequence is TGTGCCTGGAACGGGGGGGGGATTTGGACCCAGTACTTC.

This chain joins TRBV7-9 and TRBJ2-5; D call uncertain. In germline, CDR1 is SEHNR, CDR2 FQNEAQ (reference sequence). This CDR3 region has 13 residues. V was pared by 5 bases and J by 1 base, with 8 bases between. The DNA of the CDR3 is TGTGCCAGCAGCCAGAAGTCCCAAGAGACCCAGTACTTC. Amino acids: CASSQKSQETQYF.

The chain couples TRBV6-1 to TRBJ2-7, with 8 nucleotides matching TRBD1. The CDR3 is 14 residues long. V lost 6 bases, J lost 3 bases, and 7 bases stayed unmatched. Germline CDR1 and CDR2: MNHNS and SASEGT. CDR3 protein: CASSPTGASYEQYF. CDR3 in DNA: TGTGCCAGCAGCCCGACAGGGGCGAGCTACGAGCAGTACTTC.

This chain connects TRBV5-1 to TRBJ2-7, with a weak D call TRBD1 (5 bases). This CDR3 has 16 amino acids. Per germline, CDR1 SGHRS and CDR2 YFSETQ. Trimming removed 1 base at V and 2 bases at J, with 16 bases between. CDR3 nucleotides: TGCGCCAGCAGCTTGATACTCACCGACAGCACCTACGAGCAGTACTTC. It is translated as CASSLILTDSTYEQYF.

The chain joins TRBV14 to TRBJ2-5; 8 bases are a match to TRBD1. The junction had 7 bases not matched to a gene; V was cut back by 2 bases and J by 5 bases. CDR3 length: 15 amino acids. Germline CDR1 SGHDN, CDR2 FVKESK. DNA for the CDR3: TGTGCCAGCAGCCAAACGACAGGGGCTAGGGAGACCCAGTACTTC. Protein product: CASSQTTGARETQYF.

V usage is TRBV27 and J usage is TRBJ2-7; 8 bases line up with TRBD2. The CDR3 contains 14 residues. Germline trimming cut 6 bases from V and 4 bases from J; bases unmatched to any gene: 8. Germline CDR1 MNHEY, CDR2 SMNVEV (reference sequence). The CDR3: CASRRSGRIYEQYF. DNA for the CDR3: TGTGCCAGCAGGAGGAGCGGGAGAATATACGAGCAGTACTTC.

This rearrangement joins TRBV19 to TRBJ2-3; 8 nucleotides line up with TRBD2. The CDR3 consists of 14 residues. The V and J ends lost 6 bases and 4 bases, in that order; junction bases with no gene match: 6. Germline V gene data show CDR1 as LNHDA and CDR2 as SQIVND (reference sequence). The CDR3 sequence is CASRDGGAADTQYF. The DNA for the CDR3 is TGTGCCAGTAGAGACGGGGGGGCCGCAGATACGCAGTATTTT. Variable domain in full (rest from reference TRBV19 and TRBJ2-3): DGGITQSPKYLFRKEGQNVTLSCEQNLNHDAMYWYRQDPGQGLRLIYYSQIVNDFQKGDIAEGYSVSREKKESFPLTVTSAQKNPTAFYLCASRDGGAADTQYFGPGTRLTVL.

This chain links TRBV7-2 with TRBJ1-3, with 7 bases fitting TRBD1. CDR1 is SGHTA, CDR2 FQGNSA, per germline. The CDR3 length is 16 residues. V was pared by 4 bases and J by 0 bases, with 6 bases of the junction left unmatched. CDR3 DNA: TGTGCCAGCAGCTCAGGACAGGCCAGCTCTGGAAACACCATATATTTT. It is translated as CASSSGQASSGNTIYF. The variable domain in full, with the rest retrieved from reference TRBV7-2 and TRBJ1-3, is GAGVSQSPSNKVTEKGKDVELRCDPISGHTALYWYRQSLGQGLEFLIYFQGNSAPDKSGLPSDRFSAERTGGSVSTLTIQRTQQEDSAVYLCASSSGQASSGNTIYFGEGSWLTVV.

The chain joins TRBV5-1 to TRBJ2-7, with 8 nucleotides matching TRBD1. CDR3 length: 13 amino acids. V dropped 4 bases and J dropped 6; count of bases not matched to a gene: 6. CDR1 and CDR2 from the germline V gene are SGHRS and YFSETQ. CDR3 coding DNA: TGCGCCAGCAGCCTGGGACAGGTTGGCGAGCAGTACTTC. Amino acids: CASSLGQVGEQYF.

V usage is TRBV7-3 and J usage is TRBJ1-1; D unresolved. Trimming took off 1 base at V and 1 base at J, with 4 bases between the two ends. Per germline, CDR1 SGHTA and CDR2 FQGTGA. There are 13 residues in the CDR3. CDR3 residues: CASSLNRNTEAFF. CDR3 DNA sequence: TGTGCCAGCAGCTTAAACAGGAACACTGAAGCTTTCTTT.

The chain uses TRBV4-1 and TRBJ2-7; D gene unclear. Per germline, CDR1 MGHRA and CDR2 YSYEKL. The CDR3 loop spans 13 amino acids. Deletions cut 0 bases from V and 1 base from J, with 4 bases between. CDR3 DNA: TGCGCCAGCAGCCAAGACAGATCCTACGAGCAGTACTTC. This encodes CASSQDRSYEQYF.

The chain combines TRBV7-9 with TRBJ1-2; 8 bases fit TRBD1. J gave up 0 bases and V 7 bases, and 13 bases lay outside the gene matches. CDR3 size: 17 residues. Germline V CDR1 and CDR2: SEHNR, FQNEAQ (reference sequence). CDR3 protein: CASNPPDRVGTNYGYTF. The CDR3 coding sequence is TGTGCCAGCAACCCACCGGACAGGGTGGGGACTAACTATGGCTACACCTTC.

In regard to this clone: Other DNA sequences within the sample encode an identical CDR3. CDR3 protein: CASSLVGTEAFF. The CDR3 coding sequence is TGCGCCAGCAGCTTGGTCGGGACTGAAGCTTTCTTT. This chain joins TRBV5-1 and TRBJ1-1; unclear D gene. The CDR3 has 12 amino acids. The germline CDR1 and CDR2 sequences are SGHRS and YFSETQ. The germline V and J ends were trimmed by 0 bases and 5 bases, with 5 bases remaining between them. The full variable domain, in which reference TRBV5-1 and TRBJ1-1 provide the parts outside the CDR3, is KAGVTQTPRYLIKTRGQQVTLSCSPISGHRSVSWYQQTPGQGLQFLFEYFSETQRNKGNFPGRFSGRQFSNSRSEMNVSTLELGDSALYLCASSLVGTEAFFGQGTRLTVV.

Regarding this clone: At one end the junction does not follow the germline gene, possibly because of a read error. The chain is built from TRBV7-7 and TRBJ2-7, with 8 bases fitting TRBD2. This CDR3 is built from 13 residues. CDR1 and CDR2 from the germline V gene are SSHAT and FNYEAQ (reference sequence). Written as DNA, the CDR3 is TGTGCTAGCAGCTTAGTCGGGACTAGTCGTATGTACTTC. It specifies CASSLVGTSRMYF.

About this clone itself: In the same sample, other DNA sequences code for this CDR3. The gene calls are TRBV5-4 and TRBJ2-1, with 16 bases matching TRBD2. Germline V lookup: CDR1 SGHNT, CDR2 YYREEE (reference sequence). CDR3 length equals 17 residues. Unmatched junction bases numbered 3, after V lost 4 bases and J lost 2 bases. This chain's CDR3 is CASSSGTSGGAYNEQFF. The CDR3 region has the DNA TGTGCCAGCAGCAGCGGGACTAGCGGGGGGGCCTACAATGAGCAGTTCTTC.

Only one count was recorded for this clone. CDR3 in amino acids: CSVARPNYGYTF. CDR3 sequence (DNA): TGCAGCGTCGCGAGGCCAAACTATGGCTACACCTTC. This chain connects TRBV29-1 to TRBJ1-2; no firm D call. Germline values: CDR1 SQVTM, CDR2 ANQGSEA. The CDR3 sequence is 12 residues long. V gave up 6 bases and J gave up 2 bases, with 10 bases separating them.

In this sample, this clone turned up once. The V gene is TRBV28, the J gene TRBJ1-4; 12 bases map to TRBD1. Germline values: CDR1 MDHEN, CDR2 SYDVKM. The CDR3 is made up of 15 amino acids. Trimming took 4 bases from V and 12 from J; bases not matched to a gene: 9. CDR3 protein: CASSSAGTGGVELFF. The CDR3 coding sequence is TGTGCCAGCAGTTCCGCCGGGACAGGGGGCGTGGAACTGTTTTTT.

V is TRBV4-3 and J is TRBJ1-4, with D possibly TRBD1 on 5 matching bases. V lost 0 bases, J lost 7 bases, and 15 bases lay in between. CDR1 LGHNA and CDR2 YSLEER come from the germline V gene. This CDR3 has 16 amino acids. The CDR3 loop reads CASSQDQSRRVEKLFF. DNA of the CDR3: TGCGCCAGCAGCCAAGACCAGTCCCGCAGGGTTGAAAAACTGTTTTTT.

The chain is built from TRBV29-1 and TRBJ2-7, with 13 bases lining up with TRBD2. CDR1 and CDR2 from the germline V gene are SQVTM and ANQGSEA. V lost 6 bases and J lost 2; bases outside the gene matches: 4. CDR3 length: 14 amino acids. In DNA, the CDR3 is TGCAGCGTCCGACTAGCGGGGGGACCCTACGAGCAGTACTTC. Amino acids: CSVRLAGGPYEQYF.

This clone has a handful of counts. The chain links TRBV6-5 to TRBJ1-5, with D perhaps matching TRBD1 (5 bases). Germline V gives CDR1 MNHEY, CDR2 SVGAGI. The CDR3 consists of 13 residues. V lost 9 bases to trimming and J lost 0 bases, with 9 bases between them. CDR3 sequence: CASRGNSNQPQHF. The CDR3 nucleotides read TGTGCCAGTCGGGGGAATAGCAATCAGCCCCAGCATTTT.

The CDR3 region has the DNA TGTGCCAGCATTGGGCTCTCCTACGAGCAGTACTTC. Amino acids: CASIGLSYEQYF. V usage is TRBV28 and J usage is TRBJ2-7; D gene unclear. Trimming left V 7 bases short and J 0 bases short, with 7 bases between. The CDR3 consists of 12 residues. Per the germline V gene, CDR1 is MDHEN and CDR2 is SYDVKM. The full variable domain, in which reference TRBV28 and TRBJ2-7 provide the parts outside the CDR3, is DVKVTQSSRYLVKRTGEKVFLECVQDMDHENMFWYRQDPGLGLRLIYFSYDVKMKEKGDIPEGYSVSREKKERFSLILESASTNQTSMYLCASIGLSYEQYFGPGTRLTVT.

DNA of the CDR3: TGTGCCAGCAGCTTAGAGGGGGACACTGAAGCTTTCTTT. Protein sequence: CASSLEGDTEAFF. This chain joins TRBV7-8 and TRBJ1-1; possible D gene TRBD1, 6 bases. V lost 1 base and J 3 bases, leaving 6 bases between the germline ends. Germline V gene data show CDR1 as SGHVS and CDR2 as FQNEAQ. The CDR3 covers 13 residues.